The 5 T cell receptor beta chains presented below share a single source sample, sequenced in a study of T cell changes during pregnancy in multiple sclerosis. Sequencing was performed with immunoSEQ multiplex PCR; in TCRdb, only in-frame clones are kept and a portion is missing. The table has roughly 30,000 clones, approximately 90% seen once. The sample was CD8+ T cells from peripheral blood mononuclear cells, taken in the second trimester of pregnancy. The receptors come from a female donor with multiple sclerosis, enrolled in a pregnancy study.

In DNA, the CDR3 is TGTGCCAGCAGTCCCCCAGGGGGGAATGAAAAACTGTTTTTT. It yields the protein CASSPPGGNEKLFF. The chain is built from TRBV6-5 and TRBJ1-4, with TRBD1 matching over 7 bases. J gave up 5 bases and V 5 bases, and 5 bases lay outside the gene matches. The CDR3 length is 14 residues. Per the germline V gene, CDR1 is MNHEY and CDR2 is SVGAGI.

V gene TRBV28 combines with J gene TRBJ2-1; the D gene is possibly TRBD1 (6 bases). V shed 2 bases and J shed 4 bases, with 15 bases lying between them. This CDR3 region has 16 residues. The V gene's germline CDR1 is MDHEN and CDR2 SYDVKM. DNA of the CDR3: TGTGCCAGCAGTTTAAGGGTTGGACAGTTTTACAATGAGCAGTTCTTC. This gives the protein CASSLRVGQFYNEQFF.

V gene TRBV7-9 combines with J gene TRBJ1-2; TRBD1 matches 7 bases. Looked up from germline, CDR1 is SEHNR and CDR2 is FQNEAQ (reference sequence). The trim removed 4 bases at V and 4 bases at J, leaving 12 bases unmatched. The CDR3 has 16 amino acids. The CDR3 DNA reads TGTGCCAGCAGCTCCTCCTCGGGACAGACCTCCTATGGCTACACCTTC. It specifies CASSSSSGQTSYGYTF.

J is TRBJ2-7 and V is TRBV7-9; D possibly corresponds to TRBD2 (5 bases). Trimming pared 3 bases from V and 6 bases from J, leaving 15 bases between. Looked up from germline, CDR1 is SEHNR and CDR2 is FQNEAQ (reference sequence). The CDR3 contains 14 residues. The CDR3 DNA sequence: TGTGCCAGCAGCTTGTCCGAATTGAGCGGCGAGCAGTACTTC. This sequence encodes CASSLSELSGEQYF.

The DNA of the CDR3 is TGTGCCAGCAGCCAGAGGGGCCTAGCGGGAGGGCCGGACGAGCAGTACTTC. Translating gives CASSQRGLAGGPDEQYF. This chain joins TRBV4-2 and TRBJ2-7, with 12 bases fitting TRBD2. V dropped 3 bases and J dropped 5; count of bases not matched to a gene: 11. In germline, CDR1 is LGHNA, CDR2 YNFKEQ. The CDR3 has 17 amino acids.